These 12 T cell receptor beta chains came from one sample sequenced in a study of CD4 and CD8 cells across lung adenocarcinoma regions. From the PCR reads, TCRdb called clonotypes with MiXCR, one entry per CDR3 protein. The repertoire holds some 20,000 distinct CDR3 sequences, with 46% as singletons. The material sequenced was CD4+ T cells from the margin of a lung tumor. The receptor set was obtained from a male donor with lung adenocarcinoma. The CD4 and CD8 labels of this study may be unreliable.

This chain connects TRBV27 to TRBJ2-5, with D perhaps given as TRBD1 or TRBD2 (6 bases each). The V end lost 11 bases, the J end lost 0 bases, and 19 bases lay between the germline ends. CDR3 length equals 15 residues. CDR1 MNHEY and CDR2 SMNVEV come from the germline V gene (reference sequence). CDR3 region: CAGGFGGGDQETQYF. The DNA for the CDR3 is TGTGCCGGGGGGTTCGGGGGCGGTGACCAAGAGACCCAGTACTTC.

The chain has TRBV3-1 and TRBJ2-1; D is perhaps TRBD1 (6 bases). TRBJ2-7 explains the end of the DNA better; the J call may be wrong. This CDR3 has 13 residues. Per germline, CDR1 LGHDT and CDR2 YNNKEL (reference sequence). CDR3 DNA: TGTGCCAGCAGCCAAGCAGGGGCCTACGAGCAGTACTTC. Translating gives CASSQAGAYEQYF.

This clonotype has a handful of counts. J is TRBJ2-2 and V is TRBV9, with D perhaps TRBD1 (7 bases). This CDR3 is 16 amino acids long. Looked up from germline, CDR1 is SGDLS and CDR2 is YYNGEE. Trimming removed 2 bases at V and 6 bases at J, with 17 bases between. CDR3 nucleotides: TGTGCCAGCAGCGTGGTGGGGCAGGGGGGAGCCGGGGAGCTGTTTTTT. Protein sequence: CASSVVGQGGAGELFF.

In its sample, this clonotype is medium-sized (0.01 to 0.1%). V and J are TRBV4-1 and TRBJ1-1, with D unresolved. The germline V and J ends were trimmed by 1 base and 0 bases, with 9 bases remaining between them. Germline V gives CDR1 MGHRA, CDR2 YSYEKL. CDR3 size: 15 residues. The chain's CDR3 is CASSQAGTMNTEAFF. The CDR3 DNA sequence: TGCGCCAGCAGCCAAGCGGGCACTATGAACACTGAAGCTTTCTTT.

A few counts support this clonotype. The chain recombines TRBV24-1 with TRBJ2-1; TRBD2 aligns across 15 bases. The length of the CDR3 is 20 residues. Germline assignment: CDR1 KGHDR and CDR2 SFDVKD. The ends lost 5 bases at V and 8 bases at J; junction bases unmatched: 18. CDR3 bases: TGTGCCACCAGTGGCCCTAGGGGACTAGCGGGAGGCGGGTTCGCGGATGAGCAGTTCTTC. This translates into CATSGPRGLAGGGFADEQFF.

This rearrangement joins TRBV12-3 or TRBV12-4 to TRBJ2-1, with a possible D match to TRBD2 (6 bases). Judging by the DNA end, TRBJ2-4 fits better; the J call may be wrong. The CDR3 loop spans 13 amino acids. The CDR3 region is CASSFGGKNIQYF. The DNA of the CDR3 is TGTGCCAGCAGTTTTGGGGGGAAAAACATTCAGTACTTC.

This clonotype has just a few counts. The CDR3 loop reads CASSDYGYTF. The CDR3 DNA sequence: TGTGCCAGCAGTGACTATGGCTACACCTTC. The gene calls are TRBV6-1 and TRBJ1-2; D is unresolved. Trimming stripped 3 bases from V and 4 bases from J, with 0 bases between. The CDR3 has 10 amino acids. Germline CDR1 reads MNHNS; CDR2 reads SASEGT.

This clonotype qualifies as medium-sized. V is TRBV6-5 and J is TRBJ2-1; D gene uncertain. Trimming removed 4 bases at V and 10 bases at J, with 20 bases between. The germline gives CDR1 MNHEY, CDR2 SVGAGI. The CDR3 is 15 residues long. CDR3 bases: TGTGCCAGCAGTTTCCGTGGTTCGGCCCTTGGGGAGCAGTTCTTC. Translating it yields CASSFRGSALGEQFF.

The rearrangement links TRBV3-1 to TRBJ1-3; TRBD1 agrees at 8 bases. Germline V lookup: CDR1 LGHDT, CDR2 YNNKEL (reference sequence). The V gene end was trimmed by 4 bases and the J gene end by 1 base; junction bases not matched to a gene: 3. CDR3 length equals 15 residues. CDR3 DNA sequence: TGTGCCAGCAGCCGACGGACAGGGTCTGGAAACACCATATATTTT. Amino acid sequence: CASSRRTGSGNTIYF.

As to this clonotype: An end of the junction differs from the germline gene, which may be a read error. The chain uses TRBV6-4 and TRBJ2-5; D may correspond to TRBD1 or TRBD2 (6 bases each). CDR1 and CDR2 (germline): MRHNA, SNTAGT. This CDR3 spans 15 amino acids. In DNA form, the CDR3 reads TGTGCCAGGGGGGTCGGGGGCCGGGGCCAAGATACCCAGTATTTC. This encodes CARGVGGRGQDTQYF.

This clonotype was detected only once. The germline gene is not matched at one end of the junction; a read error may be the cause. This chain connects TRBV6-1 to TRBJ2-3, with D perhaps matching TRBD1 (6 bases). The CDR3 loop spans 15 amino acids. Germline lookup yields CDR1 MNHNS and CDR2 SASEGT. In DNA form, the CDR3 reads TGTGGCAGGGGCCAAGGGGCATGTAGCACAGAGACGCAGTATTTC. Translating gives CGRGQGACSTETQYF.

The J gene is TRBJ2-1, the V gene TRBV30; TRBD1 or TRBD2 may be the D gene (6 bases each). This CDR3 has 13 residues. Germline V lookup: CDR1 GTSNPN, CDR2 SVGIG (reference sequence). V lost 8 bases, J lost 4 bases, and 15 bases lay in between. The CDR3 loop is CAATGADYNEQFF. The DNA for the CDR3 is TGTGCCGCCACGGGGGCGGATTACAATGAGCAGTTCTTC.